These 26 T cell receptor beta chains originate from one sample sequenced in a study of a mutant IDH1 vaccine in newly diagnosed glioma. Time point of the sample: week 47, end of study. Doses consisted of 300 ug of mutant IDH1 20-mer peptide each, paired with topical imiquimod. These receptors have no identified antigens. Sequenced by immunoSEQ multiplex PCR; TCRdb stores in-frame clones only, minus some. The top ten clones hold around 5% of a sample with tens of thousands of clones, around 90% of them seen once. The starting material was PBMCs, obtained from a glioma patient whose treatment included an IDH1 peptide vaccine. All receptors derive from a woman between 40 and 50 years old with glioma.

The rearrangement uses TRBV2 and TRBJ1-2, with a tentative D call TRBD1 (5 bases). The CDR3 length is 14 residues. V lost 1 base to trimming and J lost 7 bases, with 13 bases between them. The germline V gene encodes CDR1 SNHLY and CDR2 FYNNEI. The DNA of the CDR3 is TGTGCCAGCAGTGAAGAAGAGACAGCTTCTGGCTACACCTTC. This encodes CASSEEETASGYTF.

The V call is TRBV5-5, the J call TRBJ1-2; TRBD1 might be the D (5 bases). Trimming cost V 4 bases and J 8 bases, with 21 bases left between them. The CDR3 has 15 residues. Germline CDR1 reads SGHKS; CDR2 reads YYEKEE (reference sequence). The CDR3 is CASSPRDSHRRGYTF. CDR3 DNA sequence: TGTGCCAGCAGCCCTAGAGACAGCCACAGGCGGGGCTACACCTTC.

The chain combines TRBV7-8 with TRBJ2-1, with TRBD2 identical over 8 bases. This CDR3 region has 16 residues. Germline V lookup: CDR1 SGHVS, CDR2 FQNEAQ. Unmatched junction bases numbered 11, after V lost 5 bases and J lost 5 bases. The DNA of the CDR3 is TGTGCCAGCAGCCCGGGGGGGTCTAGGTCTAACAATGAGCAGTTCTTC. Translated, it gives CASSPGGSRSNNEQFF.

V usage is TRBV4-3 and J usage is TRBJ2-3; TRBD2 is a possible D gene (6 bases). Trimming removed 0 bases at V and 5 bases at J, with 12 bases between. The CDR3 has 15 amino acids. From germline, CDR1 is LGHNA and CDR2 YSLEER. The CDR3 bases are TGCGCCAGCAGCCAAGACGCGGGGCCGAAAGATACGCAGTATTTT. Its protein product is CASSQDAGPKDTQYF.

V gene TRBV29-1 combines with J gene TRBJ1-1; D is unresolved. This CDR3 comprises 12 residues. V was cut by 6 bases and J by 2 bases, with 10 bases left in between. Germline V CDR1 and CDR2: SQVTM, ANQGSEA. The CDR3 protein is CSVHTGNTEAFF. The CDR3 nucleotides are TGCAGCGTGCACACGGGAAACACTGAAGCTTTCTTT.

J is TRBJ1-4 and V is TRBV30; D ambiguous. V lost 3 bases and J lost 0, with 14 bases in between. Germline lookup yields CDR1 GTSNPN and CDR2 SVGIG (reference sequence). The CDR3 has 16 amino acids. In DNA, the CDR3 is TGTGCCTGGAGCCCTAGACGGAGTGCAACTAATGAAAAACTGTTTTTT. This codes for CAWSPRRSATNEKLFF.

The rearrangement joins TRBV7-9 to TRBJ1-5; D gene uncertain. V lost 1 base and J lost 2, with 9 bases in between. Germline CDR1 and CDR2: SEHNR and FQNEAQ (reference sequence). The CDR3 is 15 residues long. CDR3 sequence: CASSLGGLGNQPQHF. DNA for the CDR3: TGTGCCAGCAGCTTAGGAGGGCTAGGCAATCAGCCCCAGCATTTT. The full variable domain, its missing parts supplied by reference TRBV7-9 and TRBJ1-5, is DTGVSQNPRHKITKRGQNVTFRCDPISEHNRLYWYRQTLGQGPEFLTYFQNEAQLEKSRLLSDRFSAERPKGSFSTLEIQRTEQGDSAMYLCASSLGGLGNQPQHFGDGTRLSIL.

The genes are TRBV7-3 and TRBJ2-7; no clear D gene. The germline V and J ends were trimmed by 0 bases and 1 base, with 7 bases remaining between them. CDR3 length: 14 residues. The V gene's germline CDR1 is SGHTA and CDR2 FQGTGA. CDR3 in DNA: TGTGCCAGCAGCTTAACAGGCGGATCCTACGAGCAGTACTTC. It specifies CASSLTGGSYEQYF. Combining the CDR3 with reference TRBV7-3 and TRBJ2-7 gives the whole variable domain GAGVSQTPSNKVTEKGKYVELRCDPISGHTALYWYRQSLGQGPEFLIYFQGTGAADDSGLPNDRFFAVRPEGSVSTLKIQRTERGDSAVYLCASSLTGGSYEQYFGPGTRLTVT.

The chain recombines TRBV6-5 with TRBJ2-7; 7 nucleotides agree with TRBD1. CDR3 length: 14 amino acids. V dropped 4 bases and J dropped 2; count of bases not matched to a gene: 5. Germline V gene data show CDR1 as MNHEY and CDR2 as SVGAGI. CDR3 in amino acids: CASSFSTGTYEQYF. Here the CDR3 DNA reads TGTGCCAGCAGTTTTTCGACAGGGACCTACGAGCAGTACTTC.

The gene calls are TRBV9 and TRBJ2-3; D is ambiguous. V lost 0 bases and J lost 3, with 8 bases in between. This CDR3 spans 14 amino acids. Germline assignment: CDR1 SGDLS and CDR2 YYNGEE. This chain's CDR3 is CASSVVPRTDTQYF. Here the CDR3 DNA reads TGTGCCAGCAGCGTAGTCCCTAGAACAGATACGCAGTATTTT.

The chain couples TRBV7-8 to TRBJ1-1, with a tentative D call TRBD1 (5 bases). Looked up from germline, CDR1 is SGHVS and CDR2 is FQNEAQ. The CDR3 spans 12 residues. V was clipped by 2 bases and J by 7 bases, with 8 bases between them. This chain's CDR3 is CASSLKGNEAFF. As DNA, the CDR3 is TGTGCCAGCAGCTTAAAGGGGAATGAAGCTTTCTTT.

The chain combines TRBV4-2 with TRBJ2-3; the D gene is possibly TRBD1 (6 bases). Trimming pared 4 bases from V and 5 bases from J, leaving 19 bases between. The CDR3 runs 16 residues. Germline V gives CDR1 LGHNA, CDR2 YNFKEQ. CDR3 sequence reads: CASSPDRRTAGDTQYF. Written as DNA, the CDR3 is TGTGCCAGCAGCCCCGACAGGAGAACCGCCGGAGATACGCAGTATTTT.

V and J are TRBV9 and TRBJ2-7, with D perhaps matching TRBD1 (6 bases). Germline V gene sequence: CDR1 SGDLS, CDR2 YYNGEE. Trimming pared 3 bases from V and 3 bases from J, leaving 16 bases between. CDR3 size: 15 residues. CDR3 protein: CASSAQQGFVYEQYF. DNA of the CDR3: TGTGCCAGCAGCGCTCAACAGGGTTTTGTCTACGAGCAGTACTTC.

Here the CDR3 reads CASSRTTGPNEKLFF. The DNA of the CDR3 is TGTGCCAGCAGTCGAACGACAGGACCGAATGAAAAACTGTTTTTT. V usage is TRBV6-5 and J usage is TRBJ1-4, with D possibly TRBD1 on 6 matching bases. The CDR3 consists of 15 residues. The germline V gene encodes CDR1 MNHEY and CDR2 SVGAGI. V dropped 5 bases and J dropped 5 bases, with 15 bases sitting between them.

V usage is TRBV2 and J usage is TRBJ2-7; possibly TRBD1 for D (6 bases). Trimming removed 2 bases from V and 7 bases from J, with 15 bases in between. The CDR3 is made up of 14 amino acids. CDR1 SNHLY and CDR2 FYNNEI come from the germline V gene. The CDR3 coding sequence is TGTGCCAGCAGTGAACGTACAGGGCGACGGGAGCAGTACTTC. Its translation is CASSERTGRREQYF. The whole variable domain, filled in from reference TRBV2 and TRBJ2-7, reads EPEVTQTPSHQVTQMGQEVILRCVPISNHLYFYWYRQILGQKVEFLVSFYNNEISEKSEIFDDQFSVERPDGSNFTLKIRSTKLEDSAMYFCASSERTGRREQYFGPGTRLTVT.

The chain uses TRBV5-1 and TRBJ1-1; unclear D gene. The V end lost 1 base, the J end lost 11 bases, and 15 bases lay between the germline ends. Germline loops: CDR1 SGHRS, CDR2 YFSETQ. The CDR3 has 13 residues. Written as DNA, the CDR3 is TGCGCCAGCAGCTTGATTCCGGGCAGAGGGGCTTTCTTT. Translating gives CASSLIPGRGAFF. Filled out from reference TRBV5-1 and TRBJ1-1, the complete variable domain reads KAGVTQTPRYLIKTRGQQVTLSCSPISGHRSVSWYQQTPGQGLQFLFEYFSETQRNKGNFPGRFSGRQFSNSRSEMNVSTLELGDSALYLCASSLIPGRGAFFGQGTRLTVV.

The V call is TRBV6-1, the J call TRBJ2-7; TRBD1 is a possible D gene (6 bases). V dropped 10 bases and J dropped 1 base, with 8 bases sitting between them. The CDR3 extends over 11 amino acids. The germline gives CDR1 MNHNS, CDR2 SASEGT. The CDR3: CATGQSYEQYF. The CDR3 nucleotides are TGTGCCACGGGACAATCCTACGAGCAGTACTTC.

The chain couples TRBV25-1 to TRBJ1-1; D not certain. Germline CDR1 MGHDK, CDR2 SYGVNS. The CDR3 runs 14 residues. Trimming took 3 bases from V and 0 from J, leaving 8 bases between them. CDR3 amino acids: CASSDGLMNTEAFF. DNA for the CDR3: TGTGCCAGCAGTGATGGACTTATGAACACTGAAGCTTTCTTT.

The chain joins TRBV7-2 to TRBJ2-7, with 7 bases lining up with TRBD1. Germline CDR1 SGHTA, CDR2 FQGNSA. V dropped 1 base and J dropped 4; count of bases not matched to a gene: 1. This CDR3 is built from 13 residues. The CDR3 DNA follows: TGTGCCAGCAGCTTAGGGGGACAGTACGAGCAGTACTTC. It codes for CASSLGGQYEQYF. Complete variable domain (other parts from reference TRBV7-2 and TRBJ2-7): GAGVSQSPSNKVTEKGKDVELRCDPISGHTALYWYRQSLGQGLEFLIYFQGNSAPDKSGLPSDRFSAERTGGSVSTLTIQRTQQEDSAVYLCASSLGGQYEQYFGPGTRLTVT.

V gene TRBV5-6 combines with J gene TRBJ2-2, with 9 bases matching TRBD2. This CDR3 comprises 17 residues. Germline CDR1 and CDR2: SGHDT and YYEEEE. J was trimmed by 3 bases and V by 4 bases; bases with no gene match: 10. The CDR3: CASSMMRSGGYTGELFF. The CDR3, as DNA: TGTGCCAGCAGCATGATGCGAAGCGGGGGGTACACCGGGGAGCTGTTTTTT.

The chain joins TRBV7-2 to TRBJ2-5; TRBD2 is a possible D gene (6 bases). V lost 1 base and J 2 bases, leaving 8 bases between the germline ends. This CDR3 has 14 amino acids. The germline V gene encodes CDR1 SGHTA and CDR2 FQGNSA. CDR3 nucleotide sequence: TGTGCCAGCAGCTTAGGTGGAGGGCAAGAGACCCAGTACTTC. Amino acids: CASSLGGGQETQYF.

As concerns this clone: Other DNA sequences in the same sample also yield this CDR3. V usage is TRBV6-6 and J usage is TRBJ2-7; the D is unclear. CDR3 length: 12 residues. Germline CDR1 MNHNY, CDR2 SVGAGI (reference sequence). The V gene lost 0 bases and the J gene lost 3 bases, with 3 bases spanning the gap. In nucleotides, the CDR3 is TGTGCCAGCAGTTACTCGAGCTACGAGCAGTACTTC. Encoded protein: CASSYSSYEQYF.

V is TRBV14 and J is TRBJ2-7, with TRBD1 matching over 12 bases. Germline trimming cut 4 bases from V and 4 bases from J; bases unmatched to any gene: 14. Germline values: CDR1 SGHDN, CDR2 FVKESK. CDR3 length: 18 amino acids. The CDR3 here is CASSPGTGGAVLGYEQYF. The CDR3 DNA sequence: TGTGCCAGCAGCCCCGGGACAGGGGGCGCGGTATTAGGGTACGAGCAGTACTTC.

The J gene is TRBJ2-7, the V gene TRBV6-5, with D maybe TRBD1 (5 bases). V lost 3 bases and J lost 0, with 12 bases in between. The CDR3 loop spans 15 amino acids. Germline loops: CDR1 MNHEY, CDR2 SVGAGI. CDR3 region: CASSYAITGSYEQYF. Here the CDR3 DNA reads TGTGCCAGCAGTTATGCAATAACAGGCTCCTACGAGCAGTACTTC.

The V call is TRBV6-5, the J call TRBJ2-3, with 10 bases fitting TRBD2. This CDR3 comprises 15 residues. With V trimmed by 6 bases and J by 3 bases, 6 bases remained unmatched. The germline gives CDR1 MNHEY, CDR2 SVGAGI. The CDR3 protein is CASRAGGRITDTQYF. The CDR3 DNA follows: TGTGCCAGCAGAGCGGGGGGGCGTATAACAGATACGCAGTATTTT.

The rearrangement joins TRBV30 to TRBJ2-4; tentatively, D is TRBD2 (5 bases). The CDR3 length is 15 residues. Germline lookup yields CDR1 GTSNPN and CDR2 SVGIG (reference sequence). Between the trimmed V and J ends, which lost 3 bases and 3 bases, there was a span of 15 bases. CDR3 amino acids: CAWSIHEGNKNIQYF. The CDR3 coding sequence is TGTGCCTGGAGCATTCATGAGGGAAACAAAAACATTCAGTACTTC.